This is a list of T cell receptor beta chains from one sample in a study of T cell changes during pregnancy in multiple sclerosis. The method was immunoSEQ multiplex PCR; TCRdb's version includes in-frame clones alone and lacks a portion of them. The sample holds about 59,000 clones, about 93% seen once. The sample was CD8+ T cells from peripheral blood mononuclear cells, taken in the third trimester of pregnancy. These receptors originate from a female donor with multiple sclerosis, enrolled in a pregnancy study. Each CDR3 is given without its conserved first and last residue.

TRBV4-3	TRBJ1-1	ASSQDGQVAWDTEAF
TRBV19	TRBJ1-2	ASSISGANYGYT
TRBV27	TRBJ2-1	ASSSGTGFYNEQF
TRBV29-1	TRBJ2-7	SVSKTDNYEQY
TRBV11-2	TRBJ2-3	ASSLADRVRDTQY
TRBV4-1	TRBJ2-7	ASSQDGTGAYEQY
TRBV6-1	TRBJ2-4	ASSAGAGGAKNIQY
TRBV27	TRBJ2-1	ASSFLGNEQF
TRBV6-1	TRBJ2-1	ASNRGTEQF
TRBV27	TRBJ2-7	ASSLADTYEQY
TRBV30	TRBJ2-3	AWSYRGGQTDTQY
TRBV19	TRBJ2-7	ASSIGFAGDEQY
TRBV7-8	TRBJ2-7	ASSFSGEQY
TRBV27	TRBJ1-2	ASSSDRVRGYT
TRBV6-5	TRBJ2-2	ASSYSPAGNTGELF
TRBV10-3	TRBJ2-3	AIRLGLAGVKDTQY
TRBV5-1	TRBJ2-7	ASSLSGFSYEQY
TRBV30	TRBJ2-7	AALCRDRGLYEQY
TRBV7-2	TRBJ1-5	ASSLAGTGGRDQPQH
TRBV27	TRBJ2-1	ASSLQAGRRDEQF
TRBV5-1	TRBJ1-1	ASSSGGGMNTEAF
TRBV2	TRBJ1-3	ASISGNTIY
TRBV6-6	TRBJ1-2	ASSLGLLAHYGYT
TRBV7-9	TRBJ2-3	ASSLAQASTDTQY
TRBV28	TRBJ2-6	ASSFRGSGANVLT
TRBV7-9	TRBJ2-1	ASTLGGGRAENEQF